Following are 4 T cell receptor beta chains from one sample sequenced in a study of untreated major depressive disorder. These receptors have no identified antigens. Study results and limitations: TRBV05-01 (Vbeta 5.1) usage was higher in CD4+ T cells of depressed patients than controls.

This table comes from immunoSEQ multiplex PCR, and its TCRdb copy is limited to in-frame clones, with some not included. The sample carries 20,000 or so clones, roughly 90% recorded once. Sample: CD4+ T cells from PBMCs. The receptor set was obtained from a middle-aged woman with major depressive disorder.

The chain uses TRBV19 and TRBJ2-5; D not resolved. This CDR3 contains 11 residues. Trimming left V 4 bases short and J 4 bases short, with 4 bases between. The germline V gene encodes CDR1 LNHDA and CDR2 SQIVND (reference sequence). The CDR3 loop reads CASSTGETQYF. The DNA of the CDR3 is TGTGCCAGTAGTACAGGAGAGACCCAGTACTTC. Filled out from reference TRBV19 and TRBJ2-5, the complete variable domain reads DGGITQSPKYLFRKEGQNVTLSCEQNLNHDAMYWYRQDPGQGLRLIYYSQIVNDFQKGDIAEGYSVSREKKESFPLTVTSAQKNPTAFYLCASSTGETQYFGPGTRLLVL.

This clone was seen a single time. The CDR3 protein is CAWSVETAYNSPLHF. The DNA of the CDR3 is TGTGCCTGGAGTGTCGAGACAGCCTATAATTCACCCCTCCACTTT. V is TRBV30 and J is TRBJ1-6; maybe TRBD1 (5 bases). Trimming took 0 bases from V and 2 from J, leaving 8 bases between them. In germline, CDR1 is GTSNPN, CDR2 SVGIG (reference sequence). This CDR3 has 15 residues.

The gene calls are TRBV5-6 and TRBJ1-3; TRBD1 aligns across 9 bases. Germline-derived CDR1 and CDR2 are SGHDT and YYEEEE. Losses at the gene ends were 5 bases for V and 4 bases for J; bases not matched to a gene: 19. CDR3 length: 19 amino acids. CDR3 residues: CASSAVSGTGTSPGNTIYF. Here the CDR3 DNA reads TGTGCCAGCAGTGCCGTAAGCGGGACAGGGACAAGTCCGGGAAACACCATATATTTT. Variable domain in full (rest from reference TRBV5-6 and TRBJ1-3): DAGVTQSPTHLIKTRGQQVTLRCSPKSGHDTVSWYQQALGQGPQFIFQYYEEEERQRGNFPDRFSGHQFPNYSSELNVNALLLGDSALYLCASSAVSGTGTSPGNTIYFGEGSWLTVV.

The CDR3 sequence: CAWSVVGGNEKLFF. The CDR3 bases are TGTGCCTGGAGTGTAGTGGGGGGCAATGAAAAACTGTTTTTT. The J gene is TRBJ1-4, the V gene TRBV30; D is possibly TRBD1 (6 bases). The V gene lost 0 bases and the J gene lost 5 bases, with 10 bases spanning the gap. Per germline, CDR1 GTSNPN and CDR2 SVGIG (reference sequence). The CDR3 spans 14 residues. Full variable domain (missing parts from reference TRBV30 and TRBJ1-4): SQTIHQWPATLVQPVGSPLSLECTVEGTSNPNLYWYRQAAGRGLQLLFYSVGIGQISSEVPQNLSASRPQDRQFILSSKKLLLSDSGFYLCAWSVVGGNEKLFFGSGTQLSVL.